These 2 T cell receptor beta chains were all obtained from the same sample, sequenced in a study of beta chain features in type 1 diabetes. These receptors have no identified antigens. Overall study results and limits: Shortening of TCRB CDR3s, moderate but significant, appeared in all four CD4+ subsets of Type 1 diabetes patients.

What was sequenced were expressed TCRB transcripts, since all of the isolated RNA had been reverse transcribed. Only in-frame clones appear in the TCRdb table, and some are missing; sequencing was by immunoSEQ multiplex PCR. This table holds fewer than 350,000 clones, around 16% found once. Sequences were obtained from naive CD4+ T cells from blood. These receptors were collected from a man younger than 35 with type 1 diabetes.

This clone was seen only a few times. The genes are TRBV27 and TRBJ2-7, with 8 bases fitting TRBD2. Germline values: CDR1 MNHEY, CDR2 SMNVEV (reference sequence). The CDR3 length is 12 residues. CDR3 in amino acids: CATRGVQREQYF. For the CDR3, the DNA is TGTGCTACGCGGGGGGTCCAGAGAGAGCAGTACTTC.

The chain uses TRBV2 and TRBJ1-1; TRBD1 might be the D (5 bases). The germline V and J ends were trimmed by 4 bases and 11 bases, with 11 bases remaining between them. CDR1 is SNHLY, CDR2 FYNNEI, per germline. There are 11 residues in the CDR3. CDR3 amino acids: CASSVGGVAFF. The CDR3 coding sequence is TGTGCCAGCAGTGTGGGGGGGGTGGCTTTCTTT.